This is a list of T cell receptor beta chains from one sample in a study of shared clonotypes between healthy human individuals. Assay: immunoSEQ multiplex PCR; the TCRdb copy retains only in-frame clones and omits some. In the table there are about 680,000 clones, 92% of which are singletons. Sequencing used naive CD8+ T cells sorted from blood. Source of these receptors: a man under 40 in good health. CDR3s include the opening cysteine and the closing phenylalanine or tryptophan. The D gene is left open where the match is weak. Not all rows give a size; the values are once, few, many and, for expanded clones, a class.

clone size	D gene	V gene	J gene	CDR3 protein	CDR3 DNA
NA	NA	TRBV6-5	TRBJ2-5	CASSYSRQPHGETQYF	TGTGCCAGCAGTTACTCCCGGCAGCCCCACGGAGAGACCCAGTACTTC
NA	TRBD1	TRBV5-1	TRBJ2-3	CASSLEGQGTDTQYF	TGCGCCAGCAGCTTGGAGGGACAGGGGACAGATACGCAGTATTTT
NA	TRBD2	TRBV7-9	TRBJ2-7	CASSLTVAGGRHEQYF	TGTGCCAGCAGCTTAACGGTCGCGGGAGGGCGGCACGAGCAGTACTTC
NA	TRBD1	TRBV10-3	TRBJ2-1	CAISAGQGVPEQFF	TGTGCCATCAGCGCCGGACAGGGGGTCCCTGAGCAGTTCTTC
NA	NA	TRBV7-9	TRBJ2-1	CASSRRGAEQFF	TGTGCCAGCAGCCGCAGGGGAGCTGAGCAGTTCTTC
many	TRBD2	TRBV6-4	TRBJ2-3	CASSDGTSSTDTQYF	TGTGCCAGCAGTGACGGGACTAGCAGCACAGATACGCAGTATTTT
NA	TRBD2	TRBV11-2	TRBJ2-1	CASSATSGSSYNEQFF	TGTGCCAGCAGCGCTACTAGCGGCAGCTCCTACAATGAGCAGTTCTTC
NA	NA	TRBV11-3	TRBJ2-5	CASSRGIGQETQYF	TGTGCCAGCAGCAGGGGAATAGGTCAAGAGACCCAGTACTTC
NA	NA	TRBV9	TRBJ1-1	CASSPSSGSEAFF	TGTGCCAGCAGCCCAAGCTCGGGTTCTGAAGCTTTCTTT
NA	TRBD2	TRBV7-9	TRBJ2-1	CASSSSGADNEQFF	TGTGCCAGCAGCTCAAGCGGGGCTGACAATGAGCAGTTCTTC
NA	TRBD2	TRBV4-1	TRBJ2-2	CASSQGLALFGELFF	TGCGCCAGCAGCCAAGGACTAGCTCTATTCGGGGAGCTGTTTTTT
NA	TRBD2	TRBV27	TRBJ2-3	CASSFGTSGSITDTQYF	TGTGCCAGCAGTTTCGGGACTAGCGGGAGTATTACAGATACGCAGTATTTT
NA	TRBD1	TRBV5-6	TRBJ1-1	CASSFTGAEAFF	TGTGCCAGCAGCTTCACAGGGGCAGAAGCTTTCTTT
NA	NA	TRBV6-5	TRBJ2-5	CASSYSKRGNQETQYF	TGTGCCAGCAGTTACTCGAAGAGGGGCAACCAAGAGACCCAGTACTTC
NA	NA	TRBV9	TRBJ2-3	CASGDTQYF	TGTGCTTCCGGGGATACGCAGTATTTT
NA	NA	TRBV28	TRBJ2-7	CASSLIKAPGSSYEQYF	TGTGCCAGCAGTTTAATTAAAGCGCCGGGGAGCTCCTACGAGCAGTACTTC
NA	TRBD2	TRBV4-1	TRBJ2-2	CASSDISGTSGRENTGELFF	TGCGCCAGCAGTGATATCTCGGGGACTAGCGGGAGAGAGAACACCGGGGAGCTGTTTTTT
NA	NA	TRBV7-8	TRBJ2-7	CASTLGEGFDEQYF	TGTGCCAGCACCCTGGGTGAGGGGTTTGACGAGCAGTACTTC
NA	TRBD2	TRBV7-6	TRBJ2-7	CASSLGEGYEQYF	TGTGCCAGCAGCTTAGGGGAGGGCTACGAGCAGTACTTC
NA	NA	TRBV7-2	TRBJ2-1	CASSLGTDNEQFF	TGTGCCAGCAGCTTAGGGACAGACAATGAGCAGTTCTTC
NA	NA	TRBV27	TRBJ1-1	CASGLPGSNTEAFF	TGTGCCAGCGGATTGCCAGGATCGAACACTGAAGCTTTCTTT
few	NA	TRBV7-9	TRBJ2-7	CASSSTLDSTYEQYF	TGTGCCAGCAGCTCTACGCTGGACAGTACCTACGAGCAGTACTTC
NA	NA	TRBV30	TRBJ2-3	CAWTEGTSTDTQYF	TGTGCCTGGACCGAAGGGACTAGCACAGATACGCAGTATTTT
NA	TRBD1	TRBV4-1	TRBJ1-4	CASSQDEPGQSFEGLFF	TGCGCCAGCAGCCAGGATGAACCGGGACAGAGTTTTGAAGGACTGTTTTTT
NA	TRBD1	TRBV7-9	TRBJ2-1	CASSTGQGTRSYNEQFF	TGTGCCAGCAGCACGGGACAGGGGACGAGGTCCTACAATGAGCAGTTCTTC
NA	TRBD1	TRBV7-9	TRBJ2-7	CASSPVPGQGYEQYF	TGTGCCAGCAGCCCGGTCCCGGGACAGGGCTACGAGCAGTACTTC
NA	TRBD2	TRBV25-1	TRBJ2-5	CASSEWREGLETQYF	TGTGCCAGCAGTGAATGGCGGGAGGGCCTTGAGACCCAGTACTTC
NA	NA	TRBV29-1	TRBJ1-1	CSVESYVRQNTEAFF	TGCAGCGTTGAATCTTATGTCAGACAGAACACTGAAGCTTTCTTT
NA	NA	TRBV4-3	TRBJ2-1	CASSHDRDWINEQFF	TGCGCCAGCAGCCATGACCGGGACTGGATCAATGAGCAGTTCTTC
NA	NA	TRBV27	TRBJ2-2	CASSLSRTAGELFF	TGTGCCAGCAGTTTATCGCGGACGGCCGGGGAGCTGTTTTTT
NA	NA	TRBV15	TRBJ2-1	CATSSRDHNEQFF	TGTGCCACCAGCAGTAGGGACCACAATGAGCAGTTCTTC
NA	NA	TRBV5-1	TRBJ2-3	CASSLAEAGPGASTDTQYF	TGCGCCAGCAGCTTGGCCGAGGCCGGACCTGGGGCGAGCACAGATACGCAGTATTTT
NA	TRBD2	TRBV13	TRBJ2-2	CASSSSGLAGGRNGELFF	TGTGCCAGCAGCTCCTCGGGACTAGCGGGAGGGCGGAACGGGGAGCTGTTTTTT
NA	NA	TRBV27	TRBJ1-5	CASSIRTTNQPQHF	TGTGCCAGCTCTATTCGGACAACTAATCAGCCCCAGCATTTT
NA	NA	TRBV27	TRBJ2-7	CASRDGDSYEQYF	TGTGCCAGCAGGGACGGAGATTCCTACGAGCAGTACTTC
NA	NA	TRBV11-2	TRBJ2-7	CASSLLVQLTSSYEQYF	TGTGCCAGCAGCTTATTAGTCCAGTTGACGAGCTCCTACGAGCAGTACTTC
NA	NA	TRBV20-1	TRBJ1-2	CSARQDYGYTF	TGCAGTGCTCGACAAGACTATGGCTACACCTTC
NA	NA	TRBV5-6	TRBJ2-2	CASSLQGWDTGELFF	TGTGCCAGCAGCTTACAGGGTTGGGATACCGGGGAGCTGTTTTTT
NA	TRBD1	TRBV29-1	TRBJ2-5	CSVQDPDRTQETQYF	TGCAGCGTCCAAGACCCGGACAGGACGCAAGAGACCCAGTACTTC
NA	NA	TRBV4-2	TRBJ2-3	CASSWTHTDTQYF	TGTGCCAGCAGCTGGACTCATACAGATACGCAGTATTTT
NA	TRBD1	TRBV5-5	TRBJ2-2	CASSSGQGNTGELFF	TGTGCCAGCAGTTCTGGACAGGGGAACACCGGGGAGCTGTTTTTT
NA	TRBD1	TRBV14	TRBJ2-4	CASSRGQVAKNIQYF	TGTGCCAGCAGCAGGGGGCAAGTAGCCAAAAACATTCAGTACTTC
NA	NA	TRBV4-1	TRBJ2-3	CASSQTRADTQYF	TGCGCCAGCAGCCAGACCCGGGCAGATACGCAGTATTTT
NA	NA	TRBV11-2	TRBJ2-1	CASSSWDNEQFF	TGTGCCAGCAGCTCCTGGGACAATGAGCAGTTCTTC
NA	TRBD2	TRBV6-4	TRBJ2-1	CASSVRSVILAGDLYNEQFF	TGTGCCAGCAGTGTCCGTTCCGTAATCCTAGCGGGAGACCTTTACAATGAGCAGTTCTTC
NA	NA	TRBV9	TRBJ2-1	CASSAWSDEQFF	TGTGCCAGCAGTGCTTGGTCGGATGAGCAGTTCTTC
NA	TRBD2	TRBV28	TRBJ2-1	CATRPGLAFYNEQFF	TGTGCCACCAGACCGGGACTAGCATTCTACAATGAGCAGTTCTTC
NA	NA	TRBV5-1	TRBJ2-1	CASSLEGTIAGLSYNEQFF	TGCGCCAGCAGCTTGGAGGGGACAATAGCGGGCCTCTCCTACAATGAGCAGTTCTTC
NA	NA	TRBV6-5	TRBJ1-1	CASSYGQNTEAFF	TGTGCCAGCAGTTACGGGCAGAACACTGAAGCTTTCTTT
NA	NA	TRBV6-5	TRBJ2-7	CASSYGGLSNDEQYF	TGTGCCAGCAGTTACGGCGGGCTCTCAAACGACGAGCAGTACTTC
NA	NA	TRBV7-2	TRBJ2-3	CASSLEANRVLLDTQYF	TGTGCCAGCAGCTTAGAGGCCAACAGGGTTCTCTTAGATACGCAGTATTTT
NA	TRBD1	TRBV28	TRBJ1-1	CASSATGEEAFF	TGTGCCAGCAGTGCCACAGGGGAGGAAGCTTTCTTT
NA	TRBD2	TRBV7-3	TRBJ2-3	CASSLLEAGWADTQYF	TGTGCCAGCAGCTTATTGGAAGCGGGATGGGCAGATACGCAGTATTTT
NA	TRBD2	TRBV11-2	TRBJ2-7	CASSLDGLATHTYEQYF	TGTGCCAGCAGCTTAGATGGACTAGCGACACATACCTACGAGCAGTACTTC
NA	TRBD1	TRBV11-2	TRBJ2-7	CASSLYRGRAYEQYF	TGTGCCAGCAGCTTATACAGGGGGCGAGCCTACGAGCAGTACTTC
once	TRBD1	TRBV7-9	TRBJ2-5	CASSPGPDRGQETQYF	TGTGCCAGCAGCCCGGGCCCGGACAGGGGGCAAGAGACCCAGTACTTC
NA	NA	TRBV11-2	TRBJ2-5	CASRGLRTGQETQYF	TGTGCCAGCAGAGGACTACGGACAGGACAAGAGACCCAGTACTTC
NA	NA	TRBV5-3	TRBJ1-1	CARSLKRGGTEAFF	TGTGCCAGAAGCTTGAAAAGGGGAGGCACTGAAGCTTTCTTT